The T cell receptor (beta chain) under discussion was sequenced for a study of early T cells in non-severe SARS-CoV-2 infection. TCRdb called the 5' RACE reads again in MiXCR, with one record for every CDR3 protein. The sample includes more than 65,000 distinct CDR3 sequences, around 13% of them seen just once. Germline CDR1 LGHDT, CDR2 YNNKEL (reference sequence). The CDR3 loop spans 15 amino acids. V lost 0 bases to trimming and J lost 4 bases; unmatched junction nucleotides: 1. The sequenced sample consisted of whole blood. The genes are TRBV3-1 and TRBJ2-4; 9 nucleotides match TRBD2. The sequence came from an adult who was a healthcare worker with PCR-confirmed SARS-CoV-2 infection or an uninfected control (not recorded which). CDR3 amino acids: CASSQEREGKNIQYF. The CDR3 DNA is TGTGCCAGCAGCCAAGAGCGGGAGGGTAAAAACATTCAGTACTTC.